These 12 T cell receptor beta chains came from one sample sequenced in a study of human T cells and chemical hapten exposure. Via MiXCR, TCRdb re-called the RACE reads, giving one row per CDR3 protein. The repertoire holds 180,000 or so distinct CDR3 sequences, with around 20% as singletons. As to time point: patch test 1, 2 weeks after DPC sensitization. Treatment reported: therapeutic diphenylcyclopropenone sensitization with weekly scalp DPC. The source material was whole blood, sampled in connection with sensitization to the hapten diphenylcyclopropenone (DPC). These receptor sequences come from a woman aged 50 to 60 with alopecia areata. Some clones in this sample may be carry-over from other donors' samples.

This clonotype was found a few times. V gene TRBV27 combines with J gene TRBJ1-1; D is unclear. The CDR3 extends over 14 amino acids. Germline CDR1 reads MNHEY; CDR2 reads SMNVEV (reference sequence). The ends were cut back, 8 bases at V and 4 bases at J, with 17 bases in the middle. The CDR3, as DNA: TGTGCCAGCCGCCCCTTGGCGGGGAGCACTGAAGCTTTCTTT. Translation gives CASRPLAGSTEAFF.

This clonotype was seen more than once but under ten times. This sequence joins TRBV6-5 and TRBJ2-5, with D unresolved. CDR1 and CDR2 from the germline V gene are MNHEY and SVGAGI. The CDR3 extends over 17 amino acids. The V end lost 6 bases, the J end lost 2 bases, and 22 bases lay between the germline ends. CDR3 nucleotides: TGTGCCAGCAGCACCACGCAGGATAGGTGGATGCAAGAGACCCAGTACTTC. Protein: CASSTTQDRWMQETQYF.

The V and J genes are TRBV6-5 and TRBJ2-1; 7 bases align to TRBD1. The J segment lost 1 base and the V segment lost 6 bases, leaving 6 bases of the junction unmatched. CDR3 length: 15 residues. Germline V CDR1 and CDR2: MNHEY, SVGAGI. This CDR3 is CASRRSGGSYNEQFF. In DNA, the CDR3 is TGTGCCAGCAGGCGGTCAGGGGGTTCCTACAATGAGCAGTTCTTC.

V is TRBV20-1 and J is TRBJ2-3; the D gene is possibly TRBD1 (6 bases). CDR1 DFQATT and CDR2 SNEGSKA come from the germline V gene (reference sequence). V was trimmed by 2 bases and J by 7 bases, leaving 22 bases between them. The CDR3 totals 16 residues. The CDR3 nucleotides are TGCAGTGCTAGAACCCATGGGGCAGGGGACCTAAATACGCAGTATTTT. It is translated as CSARTHGAGDLNTQYF.

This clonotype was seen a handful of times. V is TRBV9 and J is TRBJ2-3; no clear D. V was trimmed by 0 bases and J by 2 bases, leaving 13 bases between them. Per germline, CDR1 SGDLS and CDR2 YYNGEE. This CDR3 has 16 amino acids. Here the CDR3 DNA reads TGTGCCAGCAGCGTAGCAGCCAGCCTCCCCACAGATACGCAGTATTTT. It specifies CASSVAASLPTDTQYF.

The chain's CDR3 is CSALTGTSGSGGYATQYF. DNA for the CDR3: TGCAGTGCCCTTACCGGGACTAGCGGGAGCGGAGGTTACGCGACCCAGTACTTC. The chain couples TRBV20-1 to TRBJ2-5; 14 positions agree with TRBD2. Germline-derived CDR1 and CDR2 are DFQATT and SNEGSKA (reference sequence). The V and J ends lost 6 bases and 7 bases, in that order; junction bases with no gene match: 19. CDR3 size: 18 residues.

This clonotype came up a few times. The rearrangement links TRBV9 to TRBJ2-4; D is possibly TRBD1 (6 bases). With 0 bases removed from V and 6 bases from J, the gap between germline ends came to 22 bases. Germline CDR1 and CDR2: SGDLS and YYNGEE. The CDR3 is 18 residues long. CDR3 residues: CASSVGRSLNQGGNIQYF. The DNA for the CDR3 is TGTGCCAGCAGCGTAGGCCGGTCTCTGAATCAAGGGGGAAACATTCAGTACTTC.

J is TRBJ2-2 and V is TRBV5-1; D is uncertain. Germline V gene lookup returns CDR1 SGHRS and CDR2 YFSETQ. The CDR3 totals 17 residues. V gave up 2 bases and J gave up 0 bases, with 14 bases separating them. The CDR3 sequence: CASSFLISTTNTGELFF. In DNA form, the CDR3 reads TGCGCCAGCAGCTTTCTAATCTCCACAACGAACACCGGGGAGCTGTTTTTT.

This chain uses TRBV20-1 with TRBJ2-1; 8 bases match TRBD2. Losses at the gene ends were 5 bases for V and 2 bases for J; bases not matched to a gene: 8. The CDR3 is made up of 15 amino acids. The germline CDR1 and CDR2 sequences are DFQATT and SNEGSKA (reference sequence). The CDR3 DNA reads TGCAGTGCTCCGCGGAGCGGGAGCGCCTACAATGAGCAGTTCTTC. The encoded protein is CSAPRSGSAYNEQFF.

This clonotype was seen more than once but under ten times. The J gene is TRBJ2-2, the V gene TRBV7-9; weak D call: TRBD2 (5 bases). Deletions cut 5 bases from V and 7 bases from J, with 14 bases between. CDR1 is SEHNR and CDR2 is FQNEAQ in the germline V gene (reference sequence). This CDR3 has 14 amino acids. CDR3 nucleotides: TGTGCCAGCAGCCCCAAGACCGGAGGCGGGGAGCTGTTTTTT. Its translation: CASSPKTGGGELFF.

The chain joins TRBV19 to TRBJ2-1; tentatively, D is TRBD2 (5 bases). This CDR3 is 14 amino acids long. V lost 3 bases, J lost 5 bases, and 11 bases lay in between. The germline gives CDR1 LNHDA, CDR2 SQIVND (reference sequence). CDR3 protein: CASSIGGLDNEQFF. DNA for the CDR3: TGTGCCAGTAGTATCGGAGGACTCGACAATGAGCAGTTCTTC.

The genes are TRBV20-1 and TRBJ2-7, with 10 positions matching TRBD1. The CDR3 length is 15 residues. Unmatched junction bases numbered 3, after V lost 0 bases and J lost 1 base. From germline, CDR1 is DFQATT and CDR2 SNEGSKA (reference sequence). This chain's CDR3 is CSAREGTGASYEQYF. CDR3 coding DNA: TGCAGTGCTAGAGAGGGGACAGGGGCTTCCTACGAGCAGTACTTC.